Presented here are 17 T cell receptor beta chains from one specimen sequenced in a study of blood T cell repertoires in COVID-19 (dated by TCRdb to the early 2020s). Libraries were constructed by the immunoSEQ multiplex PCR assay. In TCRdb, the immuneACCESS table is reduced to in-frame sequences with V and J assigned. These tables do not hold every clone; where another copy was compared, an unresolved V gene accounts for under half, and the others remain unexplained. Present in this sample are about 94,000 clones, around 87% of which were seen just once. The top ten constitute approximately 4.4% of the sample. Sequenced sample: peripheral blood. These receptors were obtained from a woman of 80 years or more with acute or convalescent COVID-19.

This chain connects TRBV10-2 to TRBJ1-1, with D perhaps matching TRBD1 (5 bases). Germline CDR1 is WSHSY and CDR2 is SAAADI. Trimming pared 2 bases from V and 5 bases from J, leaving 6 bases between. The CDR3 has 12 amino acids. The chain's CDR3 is CASSEAGTEAFF. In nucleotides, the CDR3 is TGCGCCAGCAGTGAGGCAGGGACTGAAGCTTTCTTT.

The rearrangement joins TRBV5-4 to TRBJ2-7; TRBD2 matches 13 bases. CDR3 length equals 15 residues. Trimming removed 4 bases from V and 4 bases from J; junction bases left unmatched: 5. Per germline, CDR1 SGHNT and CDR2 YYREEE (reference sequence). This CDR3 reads CASSPGLAGQYEQYF. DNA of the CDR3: TGTGCCAGCAGCCCGGGACTAGCGGGACAATACGAGCAGTACTTC.

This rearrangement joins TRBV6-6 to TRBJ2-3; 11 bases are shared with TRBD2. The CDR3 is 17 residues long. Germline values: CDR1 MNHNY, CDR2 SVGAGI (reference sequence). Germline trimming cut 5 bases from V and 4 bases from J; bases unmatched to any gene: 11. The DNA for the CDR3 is TGTGCCAGCAGTCCCTACCTACTAGCGGGAGTCCCAGATACGCAGTATTTT. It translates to CASSPYLLAGVPDTQYF.

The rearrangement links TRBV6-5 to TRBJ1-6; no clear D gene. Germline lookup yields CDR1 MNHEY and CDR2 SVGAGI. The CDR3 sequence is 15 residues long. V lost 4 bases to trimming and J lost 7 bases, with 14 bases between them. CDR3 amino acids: CASSSGFSGNSPLHF. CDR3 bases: TGTGCCAGCAGTTCGGGTTTTTCGGGAAATTCACCCCTCCACTTT.

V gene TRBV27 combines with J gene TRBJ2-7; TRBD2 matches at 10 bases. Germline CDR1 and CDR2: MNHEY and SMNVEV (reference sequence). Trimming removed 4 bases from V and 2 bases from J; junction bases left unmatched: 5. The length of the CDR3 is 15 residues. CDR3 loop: CASSSTSGPPYEQYF. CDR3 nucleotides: TGTGCCAGCAGTTCGACTAGCGGGCCTCCCTACGAGCAGTACTTC.

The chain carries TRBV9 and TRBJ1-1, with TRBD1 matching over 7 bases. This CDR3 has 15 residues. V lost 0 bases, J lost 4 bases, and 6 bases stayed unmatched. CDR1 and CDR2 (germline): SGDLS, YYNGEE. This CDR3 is CASSVGGGLVTEAFF. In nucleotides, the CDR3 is TGTGCCAGCAGCGTAGGAGGGGGCTTAGTCACTGAAGCTTTCTTT.

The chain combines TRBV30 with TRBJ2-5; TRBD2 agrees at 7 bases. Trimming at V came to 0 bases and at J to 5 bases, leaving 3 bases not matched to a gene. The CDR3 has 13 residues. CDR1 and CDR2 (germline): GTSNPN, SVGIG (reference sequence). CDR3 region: CAWSVRGGETQYF. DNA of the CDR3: TGTGCCTGGAGTGTACGGGGAGGGGAGACCCAGTACTTC.

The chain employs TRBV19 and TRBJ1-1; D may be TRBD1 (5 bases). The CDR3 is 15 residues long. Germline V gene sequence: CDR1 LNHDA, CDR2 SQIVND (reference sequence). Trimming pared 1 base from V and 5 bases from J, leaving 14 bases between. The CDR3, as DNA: TGTGCCAGTAGTATAGGTCGGGGGACCGTAACTGAAGCTTTCTTT. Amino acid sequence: CASSIGRGTVTEAFF.

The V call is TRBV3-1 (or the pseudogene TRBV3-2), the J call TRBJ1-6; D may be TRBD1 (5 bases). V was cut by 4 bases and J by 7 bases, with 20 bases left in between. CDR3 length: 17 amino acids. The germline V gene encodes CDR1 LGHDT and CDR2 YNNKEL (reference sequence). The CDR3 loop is CASSPKSSGVLNSPLHF. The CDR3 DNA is TGTGCCAGCAGCCCAAAGAGTTCGGGGGTCCTAAATTCACCCCTCCACTTT.

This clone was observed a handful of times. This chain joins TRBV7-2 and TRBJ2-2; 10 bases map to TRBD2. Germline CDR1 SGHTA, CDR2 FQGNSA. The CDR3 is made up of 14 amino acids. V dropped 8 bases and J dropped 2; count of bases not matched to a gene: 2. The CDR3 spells CASQRGGNTGELFF. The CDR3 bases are TGTGCCAGCCAGCGGGGGGGAAACACCGGGGAGCTGTTTTTT.

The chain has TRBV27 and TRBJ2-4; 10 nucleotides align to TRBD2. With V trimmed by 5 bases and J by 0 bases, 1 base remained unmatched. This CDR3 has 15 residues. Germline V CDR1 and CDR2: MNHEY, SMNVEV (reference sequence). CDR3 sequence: CASSTSGTAKNIQYF. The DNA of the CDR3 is TGTGCCAGCAGTACTAGCGGGACAGCCAAAAACATTCAGTACTTC.

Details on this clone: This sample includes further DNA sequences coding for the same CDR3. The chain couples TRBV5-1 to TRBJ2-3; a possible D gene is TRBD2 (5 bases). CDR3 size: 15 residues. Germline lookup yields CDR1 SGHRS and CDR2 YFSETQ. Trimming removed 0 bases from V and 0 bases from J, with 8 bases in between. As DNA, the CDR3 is TGCGCCAGCAGCTTGGGCGGGTCTAGCACAGATACGCAGTATTTT. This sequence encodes CASSLGGSSTDTQYF.

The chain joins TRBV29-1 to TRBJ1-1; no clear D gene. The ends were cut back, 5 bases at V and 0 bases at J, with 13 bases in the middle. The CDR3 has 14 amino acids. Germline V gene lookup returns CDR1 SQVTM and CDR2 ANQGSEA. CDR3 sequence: CSVPEVGMNTEAFF. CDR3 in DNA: TGCAGCGTTCCCGAGGTAGGAATGAACACTGAAGCTTTCTTT.

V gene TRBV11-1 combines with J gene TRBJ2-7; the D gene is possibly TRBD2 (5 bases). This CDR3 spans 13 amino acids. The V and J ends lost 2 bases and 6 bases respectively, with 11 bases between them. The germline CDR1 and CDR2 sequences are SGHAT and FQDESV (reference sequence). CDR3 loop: CASSLYEGGEQYF. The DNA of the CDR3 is TGTGCCAGCAGCTTATACGAGGGTGGCGAGCAGTACTTC. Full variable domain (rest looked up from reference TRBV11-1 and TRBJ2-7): EAEVAQSPRYKITEKSQAVAFWCDPISGHATLYWYRQILGQGPELLVQFQDESVVDDSQLPKDRFSAERLKGVDSTLKIQPAELGDSAMYLCASSLYEGGEQYFGPGTRLTVT.

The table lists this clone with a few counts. The CDR3 coding sequence is TGTGCCAGTAGTCTCGTTAGCGGGAGTAGAAAGGAGCAGTTCTTC. It codes for CASSLVSGSRKEQFF. The chain uses TRBV19 and TRBJ2-1, with 9 bases matching TRBD2. The V and J ends lost 5 bases and 10 bases, in that order; junction bases with no gene match: 12. Germline V gene sequence: CDR1 LNHDA, CDR2 SQIVND (reference sequence). The CDR3 totals 15 residues.

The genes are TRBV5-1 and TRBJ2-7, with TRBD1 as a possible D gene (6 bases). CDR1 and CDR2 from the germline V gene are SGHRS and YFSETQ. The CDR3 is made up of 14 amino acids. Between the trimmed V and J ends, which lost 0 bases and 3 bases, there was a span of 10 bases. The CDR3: CASSLGTGFYEQYF. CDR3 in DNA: TGCGCCAGCAGCTTGGGAACAGGGTTCTACGAGCAGTACTTC.

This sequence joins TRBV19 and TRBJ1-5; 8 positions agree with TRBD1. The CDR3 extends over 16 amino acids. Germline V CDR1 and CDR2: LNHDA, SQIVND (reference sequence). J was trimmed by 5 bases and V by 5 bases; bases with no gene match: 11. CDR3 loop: CASSATDRGGDQPQHF. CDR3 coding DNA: TGTGCCAGTAGTGCAACAGACAGGGGAGGGGATCAGCCCCAGCATTTT.